This TCR beta chain was identified in a study of cytomegalovirus exposure and HLA in healthy donors (dated by TCRdb to the late 2010s). Background for the entire study: According to an earlier analysis of 450 to 650 of the donors, roughly 180 million T cells yielded 100 million or so unique TCR beta sequences and about 280 Gb of sequence data. An early release that covered 640 HLA-typed donors contained around 330 gigabases of sequencing data and around 85 million unique TCR sequences. Of the 350 to 400 genotyped donors, around 81% fell in the genetic ancestry cluster associated with self-reported Caucasian donors. The study aimed to test whether cataloging public T cell receptors could reveal signatures of past pathogen exposure. The study used immunosequencing to profile the T cell repertoires of approximately 630 subjects and linked those repertoires to cytomegalovirus serostatus. Along with the approximately 700-subject first cohort, a separate validation cohort of over a hundred different subjects was used. To predict cytomegalovirus infection status, the study combined high-throughput TCR immunosequencing, statistical association of individual TCRs with disease status, and machine learning. A later analysis re-analyzed previously published TCR beta repertoires from 500 to 700 donors and added high-resolution HLA genotyping to study TCR occurrence patterns. Rather than using new phenotypic data, the later analysis identified candidate immune exposures from TCR beta sequences and from how often those sequences occurred across donors. In an earlier analysis of a few hundred of the donors, high-throughput TCR beta sequencing was used to judge whether each TCR beta V gene segment behaved as functional or pseudogenic. Donor age, sex, ethnicity and CMV serostatus were compiled alongside the repertoire data. Genome-wide SNP genotypes for about three fifths of the roughly 670 donors were used in a later genetic analysis, which treated that subset as a discovery cohort. Every discovery cohort repertoire had been produced on one sequencing platform. HLA typing included class I and class II loci at four-digit resolution. The number of typed donors differed by locus: roughly 620-630 for A, B, C, DRB1 and DQB1; 522 for DQA1; approximately 600 for DPA1; and 400 to 480 for DPB1. About five DR-DQ haplotypes were handled as single units for association and clustering because linkage in the cohort was strong. On average, about 200,000 unique TCR beta nucleotide sequences were sequenced per donor among several hundred genotyped donors of the cohort, with roughly 19% of those sequences being non-productive. What the authors observed across the whole study: Strong co-occurrence of HLA alleles, especially DR and DQ, made assigning TCR associations to individual alleles difficult. The earlier analysis of some 540 of the donors excluded 15 to 20 rarely observed V segments, including chromosome 9 orphons, because counts were too low. Several of the top co-occurrence clusters appeared to be linked to parvovirus B19, influenza, CMV and Epstein-Barr virus, according to a later analysis. Specific HLA alleles were associated with about 17,000 TCR beta sequences at a false discovery rate of 0.05 in a later analysis. In a later analysis, most CMV-associated TCR beta chains were found to appear HLA-restricted, with HLA associations seemingly driven largely by CMV exposure. The study gave a list of under 200 TCR beta chains associated with cytomegalovirus. Some IMGT-functional V segments, including TRBV6-2 and TRBV6-3, could not be told apart with the 87-base-pair reads, so those segments were excluded. According to a later analysis, TCR association rates differed among HLA loci, with DRB1 alleles showing the most associated TCRs and HLA-C alleles showing the fewest. In an earlier analysis of more than 500 of the donors, most TCR beta V segments appeared in productive rearrangements about 90% or about 30% of the time, broadly matching IMGT annotations. The authors suggested that the approach could potentially be extended to other disease states and immunological phenotypes. Three of the identified cytomegalovirus-associated TCR beta chains were confirmed in vitro to be specific for cytomegalovirus antigens. A later analysis found that HLA-associated TCR beta chains were more clonally expanded and had lower generation probabilities than equally common non-associated chains. A further reported finding was that TCR beta sequences accurately predicted the HLA-A and HLA-B alleles for most subjects in the first cohort. The presence/absence analyses assumed that sequencing depth was roughly uniform across donors, and that assumption may not be true. Across donors, most TCR sequences were observed very rarely, whereas some public TCRs were present in many individuals. A cluster of highly shared sequence variants was judged likely to be a technical artifact of the sequencing pipeline. Because HLA typing was unavailable for some donors at each locus, only the typed subset was used in association tests. This cohort had only TCR beta chains sequenced, and the lack of alpha or paired-chain data limited which features could be detected. Linkage disequilibrium might explain the correlated functional status among segregating V segments, but an unknown experimental factor could not be excluded. Cytomegalovirus status was reported to be diagnosed by the classifier with high specificity and sensitivity in both the original and validation cohorts. Compared with the approximately 710-donor mean, donors in an Asian-associated ancestry cluster had fewer N-insertions in productive TCRs, according to a later genetic analysis. Immune exposure information for the cohort was limited to CMV serostatus. In a later genetic analysis, a missense DCLRE1C variant was associated with V-gene and J-gene trimming of TCR beta chains, and the association was replicated in an independent cohort.

Details on this clone: What antigen it recognizes has not been identified. Within one base of it there is no much larger clone, and no base qualities were kept.

The CDR3 goes from the cysteine to the phenylalanine over 13 residues. Here the CDR3 DNA is all that survives: 39 bases in frame from base 1. V ends up 5 bases short and J 5 bases short, with an unmatched junction base count of 1. The germline V gene specifies MDHEN as CDR1 and SYDVKM as CDR2. The cohort comprised fewer than 700 healthy bone marrow donors. At the time of sampling, every cohort member was nominally healthy, though immune exposures that went unrecorded were likely present. The donor was CMV seropositive and belonged to the group of about 290 seropositive cohort members. A peripheral blood sample was collected from each donor, and TCR beta sequencing was performed on peripheral blood mononuclear cells. Genomic DNA was extracted from the blood cell samples with the Qiagen DNeasy Blood Extraction Kit. The library came from the immunoSEQ multiplex PCR assay. A mixture of 60 forward primers for TCR Vbeta segments and 13 reverse primers for TCR Jbeta segments was used in the multiplex PCR. The CDR3 region of rearranged TCR beta genes was amplified from genomic DNA with a multiplex PCR assay. On the Illumina HiSeq System, the amplified TCR beta libraries were sequenced as 87-base-pair reads. As for the original processing: A later analysis counted around 72 million unique TCR beta chains across the 700 or so repertoires, and 9.5 million to 11 million of these chains were shared by at least two donors. Raw reads were error-corrected and collapsed into unique sequences with a nearest-neighbor algorithm that merged closely related sequences to remove PCR and sequencing errors. To assign V, D and J gene segments, CDR3 sequences were aligned to IMGT reference sequences. For a sequence to be retained, a match of at least six nucleotides to both a V gene segment and a J gene segment was required. A rearrangement counted as productive if the CDR3 had no stop codons and remained in frame with V and J, and every other rearrangement counted as non-productive. Following IMGT convention, CDR3 was defined as the stretch from the second conserved V-encoded cysteine to the conserved J-encoded phenylalanine. Sequences without an unambiguous match to a single V gene segment were excluded from the earlier analysis of 587 of the donors. An earlier analysis of several hundred of the donors called V segments functional above 56.7% productive rearrangements and segregating when the between-donor standard deviation exceeded 5%. A statistical classification framework was built for diagnosing cytomegalovirus status from the catalog of TCR beta chain sequences. V and J gene assignment, in a later analysis, came from comparing TCR nucleotide sequences with IMGT/GENE-DB human TR gene sequences. In a later analysis, CDR3 sequences and most-parsimonious VDJ recombination scenarios were assigned using the TCRdist pipeline. In a later analysis, every TCR beta chain was defined by the combination of its CDR3 amino acid sequence and its V-gene family, and reads without a unique V-gene family were dropped. As a way to deal with suspected cross-contamination and a sequencing artifact, a later analysis dropped nearly 600 nucleotide sequences that were highly shared and had low generation probability. In a later analysis, a clonal expansion index was calculated for each public chain from normalized within-repertoire ranks of inferred template counts. In a later analysis, generation probabilities were computed using a VDJ recombination model fitted to out-of-frame rearrangements, and the results were checked against IGoR. Hypergeometric tests were used in a later analysis to score TCR-TCR, TCR-HLA and TCR-CMV co-occurrence, with a repertoire-size bias correction applied to the TCR pairs. To estimate false discovery rates, a later analysis permuted the HLA or CMV assignments 20 times. In a later analysis, co-occurring TCRs were grouped using DBSCAN, with TCRdist sequence similarity added in when clustering inside HLA-allele-positive subsets. Repertoires with fewer than 30,000 or more than 120,000 public chains were left out of co-occurrence clustering, as were five repertoires with anomalous nucleotide sharing. Imported from immuneACCESS, the table was reduced by TCRdb to in-frame sequences with V and J called. These copies leave out some clones; in studies compared against another copy, an unresolved V gene accounts for under half, and the cause of the remainder is not known. V, J and clone size were drawn from that table, and D and trimming were deduced from the DNA. The sample has 150,000 to 200,000 clones on record, 68% of them singletons. Of the sample, roughly 4% falls within the top ten clones.

The TCR was taken from a young woman in good health and CMV-seropositive. The sample was PBMCs. The sequence links TRBV28 to TRBJ1-2, with 11 junctional bases fitting TRBD1. DNA sequence: TGTGCCAGCAGTGGGACAGGGGGGTATGGCTACACCTTC. Translated, this gives CASSGTGGYGYTF.